This T cell receptor (beta chain) was identified during a study of T cell clonotyping in hematopoietic cell transplantation. The assay was immunoSEQ multiplex PCR, and TCRdb's table has in-frame clones only and misses some. The repertoire includes roughly 27,000 clones, 90% to 96% of them detected once, and approximately 1.5% sits in the top ten. The germline CDR1 and CDR2 sequences are SGHTA and FQGTGA. The CDR3 has 14 amino acids. V lost 3 bases to trimming and J lost 6 bases, with 9 bases between them. Study outcomes and limitations: Higher Inverse Simpson Index values in graft donor and pretransplant recipient predicted broader posttransplant TCR diversity.

As regards this clone: Its antigen is unknown. Different DNA sequences within this sample yield the same CDR3.

The TCR sequence derives from a man aged 50 or older in good health. Some clones in this sample may be carry-over from other donors' samples. This rearrangement joins TRBV7-3 to TRBJ1-6, with D tentatively TRBD1 (6 bases). The sequenced sample was peripheral blood mononuclear cells. In DNA, the CDR3 is TGTGCCAGCAGCTTGGCAGGGGCTAATTCACCCCTCCACTTT. The encoded protein is CASSLAGANSPLHF.